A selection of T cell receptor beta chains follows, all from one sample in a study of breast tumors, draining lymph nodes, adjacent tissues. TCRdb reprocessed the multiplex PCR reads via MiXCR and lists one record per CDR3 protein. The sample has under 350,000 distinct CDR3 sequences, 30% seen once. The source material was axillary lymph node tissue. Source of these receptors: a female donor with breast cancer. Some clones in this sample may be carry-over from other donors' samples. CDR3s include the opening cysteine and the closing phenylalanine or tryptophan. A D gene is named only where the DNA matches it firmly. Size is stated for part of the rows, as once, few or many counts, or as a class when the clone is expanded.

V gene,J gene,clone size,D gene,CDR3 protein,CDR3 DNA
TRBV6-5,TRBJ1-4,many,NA,CASSYSWGEGEKLFF,TGTGCCAGCAGTTACTCGTGGGGGGAGGGTGAAAAACTGTTTTTT
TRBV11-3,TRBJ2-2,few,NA,CASSLVSPTGELFF,TGTGCCAGCAGCTTAGTATCCCCCACCGGGGAGCTGTTTTTT
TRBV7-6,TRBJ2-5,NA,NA,CASSLDRAGGAETQYF,TGTGCCAGCAGCTTAGATCGGGCGGGCGGAGCGGAGACCCAGTACTTC
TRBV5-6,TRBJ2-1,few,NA,CASTDSFSYNEQFF,TGTGCCAGCACGGACAGTTTTTCCTACAATGAGCAGTTCTTC
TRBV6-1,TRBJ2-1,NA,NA,CASSAGDSIYNEQFF,TGTGCCAGCAGCGCCGGGGACTCAATCTACAATGAGCAGTTCTTC
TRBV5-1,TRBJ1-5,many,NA,CASSLDAGQGNQPQHF,TGCGCCAGCAGCTTGGATGCAGGGCAAGGGAATCAGCCCCAGCATTTT
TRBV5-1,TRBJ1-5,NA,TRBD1,CASSSGQGPSLSNQPQHF,TGTGCCAGCAGCTCTGGACAGGGGCCCTCACTTAGCAATCAGCCCCAGCATTTT
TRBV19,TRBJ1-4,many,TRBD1,CASSPRGTELFF,TGTGCCAGTAGTCCCAGAGGGACAGAACTGTTTTTT
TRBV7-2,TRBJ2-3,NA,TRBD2,CASGLAGGWNEQYF,TGTGCCAGCGGTTTAGCGGGAGGGTGGAATGAGCAGTATTTT
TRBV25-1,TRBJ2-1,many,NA,CASSESRGLRAPRQFF,TGTGCCAGCAGTGAATCTCGAGGGCTCCGGGCGCCTAGGCAGTTCTTC